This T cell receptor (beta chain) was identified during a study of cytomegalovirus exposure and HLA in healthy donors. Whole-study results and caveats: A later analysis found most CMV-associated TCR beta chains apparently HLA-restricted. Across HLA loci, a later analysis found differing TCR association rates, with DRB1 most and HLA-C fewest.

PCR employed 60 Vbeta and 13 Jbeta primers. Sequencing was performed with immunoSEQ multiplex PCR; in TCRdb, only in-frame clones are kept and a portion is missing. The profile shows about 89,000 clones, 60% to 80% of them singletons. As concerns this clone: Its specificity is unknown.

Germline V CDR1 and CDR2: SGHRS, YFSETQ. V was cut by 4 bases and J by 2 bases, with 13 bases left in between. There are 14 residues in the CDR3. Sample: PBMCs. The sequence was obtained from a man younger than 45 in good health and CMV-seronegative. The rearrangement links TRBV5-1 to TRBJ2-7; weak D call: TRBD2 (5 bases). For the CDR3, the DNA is TGCGCCAGCAGCACTCGGGGTATGCCCTACGAGCAGTACTTC. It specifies CASSTRGMPYEQYF.